These 21 T cell receptor beta chains were all obtained from the same sample, sequenced in a study of patients and donors after allogeneic stem cell transplantation. TCRdb reprocessed the RT-PCR reads with MiXCR, giving one entry per CDR3 protein. The data contain about 31,000 distinct CDR3 sequences, under 7.5% of them singletons. The sample comprised blood, either unsorted or a sorted T cell fraction (not recorded which). The receptors originated from a human donor who was either an allogeneic HSCT recipient or a stem cell or donor lymphocyte infusion donor (not recorded which). It is not recorded whose cells these are; they may come from a transplant donor.

Note on this clonotype: A junction end diverges from the germline sequence, so it may reflect a read error. This chain joins TRBV7-9 and TRBJ1-5; possible D gene TRBD1, 5 bases. CDR3 length: 13 amino acids. Germline-derived CDR1 and CDR2 are SEHNR and FQNEAQ (reference sequence). DNA for the CDR3: TGTGCCAGCAGCTTATGGGGGGATCAGCCCAAGCATTTT. Translation gives CASSLWGDQPKHF. The full variable domain, in which reference TRBV7-9 and TRBJ1-5 provide the parts outside the CDR3, is DTGVSQNPRHKITKRGQNVTFRCDPISEHNRLYWYRQTLGQGPEFLTYFQNEAQLEKSRLLSDRFSAERPKGSFSTLEIQRTEQGDSAMYLCASSLWGDQPKHFGDGTRLSIL.

The gene calls are TRBV28 and TRBJ1-1, with D tentatively TRBD1 (5 bases). Trimming left V 6 bases short and J 6 bases short, with 17 bases between. The CDR3 extends over 14 amino acids. CDR1 and CDR2 (germline): MDHEN, SYDVKM. The DNA for the CDR3 is TGTGCCAGCAGCCCCCCGGGACGGGCCCCTGAAGCTTTCTTT. Translated: CASSPPGRAPEAFF.

This clonotype was seen ten or more times. The rearrangement joins TRBV10-3 to TRBJ2-3, with 11 nucleotides matching TRBD2. CDR3 length equals 16 residues. After removal of 5 bases from V and 3 bases from J, the junction contained 7 bases not matched to a gene. Per the germline V gene, CDR1 is ENHRY and CDR2 is SYGVKD. In nucleotides, the CDR3 is TGTGCCATCAGTTCTTTAGCGGGAGGGAGTACAGATACGCAGTATTTT. Protein sequence: CAISSLAGGSTDTQYF.

This clonotype was seen only a few times. V is TRBV24-1 and J is TRBJ2-5, with D perhaps matching TRBD1 (6 bases). Trimming removed 0 bases from V and 7 bases from J, with 17 bases in between. The CDR3 runs to 16 residues. Germline V gene sequence: CDR1 KGHDR, CDR2 SFDVKD. The CDR3 loop is CATSDLSATGAGTQYF. The CDR3 nucleotides read TGTGCCACCAGTGATTTGTCGGCGACAGGAGCTGGGACCCAGTACTTC.

This clonotype was counted at least ten times. The CDR3 DNA sequence: TGTGCCAGCAGCTCGGACATTGAGCAGTTCTTC. This sequence encodes CASSSDIEQFF. The V and J genes are TRBV12-3 or TRBV12-4 and TRBJ2-1; D might be TRBD1 (5 bases). This CDR3 is built from 11 residues. Trimming left V 6 bases short and J 9 bases short, with 9 bases between.

The V and J genes are TRBV21-1 and TRBJ2-4; the table calls TRBD1, which could not be checked here. TRBV21-1 is a documented pseudogene. The CDR3 is made up of 16 amino acids. The CDR3 DNA is TGTGCCAGCAGCGAACCCGGGACACCAGTCAAAAACATTCAGTACTTC. It is translated as CASSEPGTPVKNIQYF.

The chain recombines TRBV28 with TRBJ2-7; D possibly corresponds to TRBD1 (6 bases). The CDR3 consists of 12 residues. From germline, CDR1 is MDHEN and CDR2 SYDVKM. Deletions cut 4 bases from V and 2 bases from J, with 6 bases between. CDR3 sequence: CASSWGPYEQYF. The CDR3 coding sequence is TGTGCCAGCAGTTGGGGGCCCTACGAGCAGTACTTC.

By share, this clonotype ranks as medium-sized (0.01 to 0.1%). The chain couples TRBV12-3 or TRBV12-4 to TRBJ1-6; the match to TRBD1 covers 7 bases. With V trimmed by 7 bases and J by 3 bases, 6 bases remained unmatched. CDR3 length equals 15 residues. CDR3: CASNPGGSYNSPLHF. DNA of the CDR3: TGTGCCAGCAACCCAGGGGGTAGCTATAATTCACCCCTCCACTTT.

CDR3 sequence: CASSTTGLAGEGSENIQYF. In nucleotides, the CDR3 is TGTGCCAGCAGCACCACGGGACTAGCGGGAGAGGGGTCCGAAAACATTCAGTACTTC. The J gene is TRBJ2-4, the V gene TRBV9; 14 bases line up with TRBD2. Germline values: CDR1 SGDLS, CDR2 YYNGEE. V shed 4 bases and J 5 bases; nucleotides not matched to a gene: 14. The CDR3 is 19 residues long. Combining the CDR3 with reference TRBV9 and TRBJ2-4 gives the whole variable domain DSGVTQTPKHLITATGQRVTLRCSPRSGDLSVYWYQQSLDQGLQFLIQYYNGEERAKGNILERFSAQQFPDLHSELNLSSLELGDSALYFCASSTTGLAGEGSENIQYFGAGTRLSVL.

This rearrangement joins TRBV2 to TRBJ1-5, with D unresolved. This CDR3 contains 14 residues. CDR1 and CDR2 from the germline V gene are SNHLY and FYNNEI. The V end was cut by 8 bases, the J end by 0 bases, with 11 bases between. The CDR3 DNA reads TGTGCCAGCTCTCGGGCCTATAGCAATCAGCCCCAGCATTTT. It codes for CASSRAYSNQPQHF.

This clonotype showed up many times. The chain has TRBV24-1 and TRBJ2-3; D remains unclear. From germline, CDR1 is KGHDR and CDR2 SFDVKD. Trimming removed 1 base from V and 4 bases from J, with 8 bases in between. CDR3 length: 14 amino acids. The CDR3 protein is CATSDFLTPDTQYF. The CDR3 DNA reads TGTGCCACCAGTGATTTCTTGACCCCAGATACGCAGTATTTT.

V usage is TRBV5-1 and J usage is TRBJ2-2; 10 bases agree with TRBD2. V was pared by 5 bases and J by 0 bases, with 1 base of the junction left unmatched. This CDR3 has 15 amino acids. Germline V gives CDR1 SGHRS, CDR2 YFSETQ. The CDR3 region is CASSLAGANTGELFF. In DNA, the CDR3 is TGCGCCAGCAGTCTAGCGGGAGCGAACACCGGGGAGCTGTTTTTT.

There are many counts of this clonotype. The chain employs TRBV7-2 and TRBJ1-2; tentative D call: TRBD1 (5 bases). The germline V gene has CDR1 SGHTA and CDR2 FQGNSA. This CDR3 has 14 residues. V was cut by 2 bases and J by 4 bases, with 11 bases left in between. CDR3 sequence reads: CASSLSTGVYGYTF. The CDR3 nucleotides are TGTGCCAGCAGCTTAAGTACGGGGGTCTATGGCTACACCTTC.

This clonotype occurred many times. This chain links TRBV20-1 with TRBJ1-5; D call uncertain. Germline lookup yields CDR1 DFQATT and CDR2 SNEGSKA (reference sequence). The V gene lost 7 bases and the J gene lost 0 bases, with 7 bases spanning the gap. CDR3 length: 12 amino acids. The DNA for the CDR3 is TGCAGTGTTACAAATAGCAATCAGCCCCAGCATTTT. Residues: CSVTNSNQPQHF.

This clonotype has ten or more counts. The rearrangement links TRBV7-9 to TRBJ1-1; D remains unclear. This CDR3 comprises 14 residues. In germline, CDR1 is SEHNR, CDR2 FQNEAQ (reference sequence). The V end was cut by 6 bases, the J end by 5 bases, with 16 bases between. The CDR3 protein is CASSLGRWWTEAFF. CDR3 bases: TGTGCCAGCAGTCTAGGGCGGTGGTGGACTGAAGCTTTCTTT.

This clonotype was picked up a small number of times. This chain connects TRBV12-3 or TRBV12-4 to TRBJ2-5; either TRBD1 or TRBD2 may supply D (5 bases each). V lost 3 bases and J 7 bases, leaving 12 bases between the germline ends. The CDR3 is made up of 13 amino acids. The CDR3 loop reads CASSFQRGGTQYF. The CDR3 coding sequence is TGTGCCAGCAGTTTTCAGAGGGGTGGGACCCAGTACTTC.

This clonotype has ten or more counts. The chain recombines TRBV10-2 with TRBJ1-2; D not certain. The germline V gene has CDR1 WSHSY and CDR2 SAAADI. There are 12 residues in the CDR3. With 6 bases removed from V and 4 bases from J, the gap between germline ends came to 9 bases. CDR3 sequence reads: CASSGPSYGYTF. As DNA, the CDR3 is TGCGCCAGCAGCGGACCGAGCTATGGCTACACCTTC.

This clonotype was picked up many times. V and J are TRBV6-5 and TRBJ1-3; D ambiguous. Germline-derived CDR1 and CDR2 are MNHEY and SVGAGI. The CDR3 contains 11 residues. Deletions cut 8 bases from V and 4 bases from J, with 6 bases between. As DNA, the CDR3 is TGTGCCAGCTCTGTGGGAAACACCATATATTTT. The encoded protein is CASSVGNTIYF.

The table lists this clonotype with a few counts. The rearrangement uses TRBV24-1 and TRBJ2-1; 8 positions agree with TRBD2. V trimming: 4 bases; J trimming: 1 base; junction bases outside the gene matches: 8. Germline V gene sequence: CDR1 KGHDR, CDR2 SFDVKD. This CDR3 has 17 amino acids. CDR3: CATSDSAGAGSYNEQFF. The CDR3 coding sequence is TGTGCCACCAGTGACTCAGCGGGGGCAGGGTCCTACAATGAGCAGTTCTTC.

This clonotype showed up many times. The chain combines TRBV12-3 or TRBV12-4 with TRBJ1-2; the D gene is possibly TRBD1 (6 bases). This CDR3 has 12 residues. V lost 4 bases and J lost 5, with 8 bases in between. The DNA of the CDR3 is TGTGCCAGCAGTTCCCAGGGGTATGGCTACACCTTC. Translated, it gives CASSSQGYGYTF.

This chain links TRBV7-9 with TRBJ2-7; D is unresolved. Per germline, CDR1 SEHNR and CDR2 FQNEAQ (reference sequence). Trimming cost V 2 bases and J 0 bases, with 23 bases left between them. This CDR3 contains 19 residues. The CDR3 here is CASSLSSPTLPGDSYEQYF. CDR3 bases: TGTGCCAGCAGCTTAAGTTCCCCGACCCTACCGGGCGACTCCTACGAGCAGTACTTC.